The present TCR beta chain was sequenced within a study of response to subunit inactivated influenza vaccine. Study results and limitations: Researchers suggested that each seasonal influenza vaccination recruits few new T cells.

This clonotype was counted a few times. The antigen remains unidentified. CDR3 size: 11 residues. V lost 5 bases and J lost 6; bases outside the gene matches: 1. Looked up from germline, CDR1 is DFQATT and CDR2 is SNEGSKA (reference sequence). TCRdb analysed the RT-PCR reads with MiXCR anew, one entry per CDR3 protein. The data hold around 750,000 distinct CDR3 sequences, with 21% observed a single time. This sequence was found in a man in his fifties or sixties who received an inactivated influenza vaccine. Material: PBMCs from blood, obtained approximately 5 days after vaccination. V usage is TRBV20-1 and J usage is TRBJ2-7, with TRBD1 matching over 10 bases. CDR3: CSAGQGVEQYF. The CDR3 DNA sequence: TGCAGTGCTGGACAGGGGGTCGAGCAGTACTTC.